The clone carrying this T cell receptor beta chain was observed at least ten times. Its specificity is not known. V lost 5 bases to trimming and J lost 6 bases, with 11 bases between them. The CDR3 has 14 residues. Germline V gives CDR1 MNHNY, CDR2 SVGAGI (reference sequence). This sample was included in a study of Graves' ophthalmopathy and Graves' hyperthyroidism. Study-level background: The stable label applied to hyperthyroidism with no ophthalmopathy within 18 months of follow-up. Study-wide results and limits: Blood repertoires reportedly contained most expanded thyroid clonotypes above 0.001 frequency.

The hyperthyroidism patients, aged 18 to 65, had been newly diagnosed, with under 2 months' duration. In this cohort, patients with other autoimmune diseases, uncontrolled infections, pregnancy or lactation were excluded. The study amplified TCR beta CDR3 regions using RNA transcripts. Second-round multiplex PCR followed a first-round RT-PCR using HTBI primers. TCRdb reprocessed the multiplex PCR reads with MiXCR, giving one entry per CDR3 protein. The sample carries over a million distinct CDR3 sequences, about 40% recorded once. The clonotype was recovered from an adult man with Graves' hyperthyroidism. Sequencing was carried out using peripheral blood or thyroid tissue (not recorded which). The V and J genes are TRBV6-6 and TRBJ1-6; D gene uncertain. The CDR3 here is CASSETAGNSPLHF. Written as DNA, the CDR3 is TGTGCCAGCAGTGAAACGGCAGGTAATTCACCCCTCCACTTT.